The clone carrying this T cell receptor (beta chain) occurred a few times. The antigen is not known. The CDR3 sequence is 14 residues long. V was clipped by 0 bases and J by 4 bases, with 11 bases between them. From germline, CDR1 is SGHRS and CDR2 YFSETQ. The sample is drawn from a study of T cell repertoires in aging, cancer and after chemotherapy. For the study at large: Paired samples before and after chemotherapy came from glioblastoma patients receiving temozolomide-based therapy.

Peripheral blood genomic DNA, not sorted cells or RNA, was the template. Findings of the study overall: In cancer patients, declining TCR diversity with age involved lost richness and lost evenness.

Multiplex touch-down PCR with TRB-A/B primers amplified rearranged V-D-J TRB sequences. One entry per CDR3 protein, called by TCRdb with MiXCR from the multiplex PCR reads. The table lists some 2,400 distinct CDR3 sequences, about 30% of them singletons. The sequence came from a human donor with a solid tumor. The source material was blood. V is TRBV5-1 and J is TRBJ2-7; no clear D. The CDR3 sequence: CASSLGGLGYEQYF. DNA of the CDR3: TGCGCCAGCAGCTTGGGGGGTTTGGGGTACGAGCAGTACTTC.